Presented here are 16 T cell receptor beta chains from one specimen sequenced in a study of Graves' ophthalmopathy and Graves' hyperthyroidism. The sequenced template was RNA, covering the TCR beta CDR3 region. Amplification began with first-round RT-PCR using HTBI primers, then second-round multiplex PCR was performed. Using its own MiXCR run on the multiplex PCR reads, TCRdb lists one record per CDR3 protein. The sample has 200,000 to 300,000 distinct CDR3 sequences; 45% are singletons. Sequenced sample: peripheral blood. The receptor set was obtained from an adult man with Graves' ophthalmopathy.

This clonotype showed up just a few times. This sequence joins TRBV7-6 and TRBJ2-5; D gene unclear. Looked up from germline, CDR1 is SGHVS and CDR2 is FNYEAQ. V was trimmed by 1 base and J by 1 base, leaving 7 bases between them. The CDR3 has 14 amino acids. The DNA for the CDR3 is TGTGCCAGCAGCTTAGAGGCCAGCCAAGAGACCCAGTACTTC. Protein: CASSLEASQETQYF.

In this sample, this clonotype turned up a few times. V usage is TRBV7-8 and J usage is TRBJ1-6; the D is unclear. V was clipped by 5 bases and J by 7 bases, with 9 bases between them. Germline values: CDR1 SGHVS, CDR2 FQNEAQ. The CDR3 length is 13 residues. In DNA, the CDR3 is TGTGCCAGCAGCCCCACTTCCAATTCACCCCTCCACTTT. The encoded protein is CASSPTSNSPLHF.

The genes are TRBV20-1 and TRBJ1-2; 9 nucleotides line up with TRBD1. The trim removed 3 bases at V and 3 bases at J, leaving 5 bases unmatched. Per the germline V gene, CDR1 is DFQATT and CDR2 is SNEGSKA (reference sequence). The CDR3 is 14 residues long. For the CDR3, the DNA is TGCAGTGCTAGGGCTACAGGGGGCGACTATGGCTACACCTTC. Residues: CSARATGGDYGYTF.

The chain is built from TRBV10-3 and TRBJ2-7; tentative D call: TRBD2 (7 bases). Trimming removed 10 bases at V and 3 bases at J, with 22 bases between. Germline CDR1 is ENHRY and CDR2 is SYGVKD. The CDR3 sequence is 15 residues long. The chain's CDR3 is CASSEGGGIIYEQYF. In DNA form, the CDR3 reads TGTGCCAGCAGCGAGGGGGGGGGGATCATCTACGAGCAGTACTTC.

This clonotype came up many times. The CDR3 coding sequence is TGTGCCAGCAGTTCTCCGACGGAGAACACTGAAGCTTTCTTT. It is translated as CASSSPTENTEAFF. V is TRBV6-1 and J is TRBJ1-1; D is unclear. Trimming removed 5 bases from V and 1 base from J, with 11 bases in between. The CDR3 runs to 14 residues. Germline V lookup: CDR1 MNHNS, CDR2 SASEGT.

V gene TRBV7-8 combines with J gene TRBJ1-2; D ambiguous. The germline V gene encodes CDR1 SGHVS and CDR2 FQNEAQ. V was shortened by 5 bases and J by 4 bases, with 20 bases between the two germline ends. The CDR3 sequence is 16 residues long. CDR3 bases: TGTGCCAGCAGCCCTGGACTCGGGAGCGTACCCTATGGCTACACCTTC. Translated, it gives CASSPGLGSVPYGYTF. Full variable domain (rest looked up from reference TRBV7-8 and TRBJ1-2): GAGVSQSPRYKVAKRGQDVALRCDPISGHVSLFWYQQALGQGPEFLTYFQNEAQLDKSGLPSDRFFAERPEGSVSTLKIQRTQQEDSAVYLCASSPGLGSVPYGYTFGSGTRLTVV.

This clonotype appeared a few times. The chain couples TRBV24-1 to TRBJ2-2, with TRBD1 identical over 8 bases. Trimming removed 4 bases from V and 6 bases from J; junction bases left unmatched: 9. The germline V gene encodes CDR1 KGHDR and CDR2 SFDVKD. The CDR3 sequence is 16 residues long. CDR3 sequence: CATSDIQGAFAGELFF. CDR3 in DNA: TGTGCCACCAGTGACATCCAGGGGGCGTTCGCCGGGGAGCTGTTTTTT.

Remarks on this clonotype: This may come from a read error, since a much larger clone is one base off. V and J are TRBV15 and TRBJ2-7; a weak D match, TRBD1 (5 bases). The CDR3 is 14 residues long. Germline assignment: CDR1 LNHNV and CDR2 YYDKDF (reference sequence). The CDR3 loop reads CAASPQGTRDEQYF. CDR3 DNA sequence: TGTGCCGCCAGTCCCCAGGGAACCCGTGACGAGCAGTACTTC. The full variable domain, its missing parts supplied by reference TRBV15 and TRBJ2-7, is DAMVIQNPRYQVTQFGKPVTLSCSQTLNHNVMYWYQQKSSQAPKLLFHYYDKDFNNEADTPDNFQSRRPNTSFCFLDIRSPGLGDTAMYLCAASPQGTRDEQYFGPGTRLTVT.

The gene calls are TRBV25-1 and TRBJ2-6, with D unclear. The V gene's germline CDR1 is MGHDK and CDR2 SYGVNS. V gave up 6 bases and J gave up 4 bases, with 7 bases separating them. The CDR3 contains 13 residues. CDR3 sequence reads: CASRPGGANVLTF. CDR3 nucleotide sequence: TGTGCCAGCAGACCTGGAGGGGCCAACGTCCTGACTTTC.

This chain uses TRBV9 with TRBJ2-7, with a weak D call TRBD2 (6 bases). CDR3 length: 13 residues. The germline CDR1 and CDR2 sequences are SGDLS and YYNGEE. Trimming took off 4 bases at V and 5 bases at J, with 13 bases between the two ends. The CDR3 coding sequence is TGTGCCAGCAGCCCCTCCCCGGGGGACGAGCAGTACTTC. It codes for CASSPSPGDEQYF. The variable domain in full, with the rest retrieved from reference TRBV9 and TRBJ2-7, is DSGVTQTPKHLITATGQRVTLRCSPRSGDLSVYWYQQSLDQGLQFLIQYYNGEERAKGNILERFSAQQFPDLHSELNLSSLELGDSALYFCASSPSPGDEQYFGPGTRLTVT.

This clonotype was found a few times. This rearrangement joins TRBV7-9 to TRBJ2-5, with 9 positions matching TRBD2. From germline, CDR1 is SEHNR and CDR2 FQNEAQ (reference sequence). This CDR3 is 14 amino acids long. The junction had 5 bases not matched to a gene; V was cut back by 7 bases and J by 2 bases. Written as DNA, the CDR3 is TGTGCCAGCATGCGGGGGGGGAGGCAAGAGACCCAGTACTTC. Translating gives CASMRGGRQETQYF.

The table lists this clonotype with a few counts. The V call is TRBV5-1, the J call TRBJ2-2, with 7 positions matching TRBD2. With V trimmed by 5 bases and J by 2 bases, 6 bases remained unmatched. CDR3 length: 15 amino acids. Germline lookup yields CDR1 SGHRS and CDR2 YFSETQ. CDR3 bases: TGCGCCAGCAGGAGGGCTAGCGGTAACACCGGGGAGCTGTTTTTT. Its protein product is CASRRASGNTGELFF. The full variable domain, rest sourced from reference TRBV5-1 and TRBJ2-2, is KAGVTQTPRYLIKTRGQQVTLSCSPISGHRSVSWYQQTPGQGLQFLFEYFSETQRNKGNFPGRFSGRQFSNSRSEMNVSTLELGDSALYLCASRRASGNTGELFFGEGSRLTVL.

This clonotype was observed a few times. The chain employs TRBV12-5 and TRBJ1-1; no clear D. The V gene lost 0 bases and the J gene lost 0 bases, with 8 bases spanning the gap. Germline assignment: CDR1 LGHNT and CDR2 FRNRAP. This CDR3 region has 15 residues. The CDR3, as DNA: TGTGCTAGTGGTTTGGTAGGACGGATGAACACTGAAGCTTTCTTT. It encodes CASGLVGRMNTEAFF.

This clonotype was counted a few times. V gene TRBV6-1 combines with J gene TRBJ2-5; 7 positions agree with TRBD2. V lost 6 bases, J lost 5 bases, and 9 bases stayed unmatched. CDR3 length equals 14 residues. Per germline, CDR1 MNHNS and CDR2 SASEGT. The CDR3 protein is CASRERGPGETQYF. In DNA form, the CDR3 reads TGTGCCAGCAGAGAGCGGGGACCGGGGGAGACCCAGTACTTC.

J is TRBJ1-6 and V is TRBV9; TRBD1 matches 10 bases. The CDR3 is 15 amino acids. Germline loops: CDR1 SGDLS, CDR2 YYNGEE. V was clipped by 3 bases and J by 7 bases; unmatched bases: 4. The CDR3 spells CASSAQTGGNSPLHF. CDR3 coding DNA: TGTGCCAGCAGCGCCCAGACAGGGGGCAATTCACCCCTCCACTTT.

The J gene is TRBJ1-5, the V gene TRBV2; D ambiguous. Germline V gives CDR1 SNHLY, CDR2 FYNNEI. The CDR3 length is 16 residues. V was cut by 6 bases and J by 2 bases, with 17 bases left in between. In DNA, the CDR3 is TGTGCCAGCAGCCCGGGCCAAACTAGTGGCAATCAGCCCCAGCATTTT. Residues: CASSPGQTSGNQPQHF.